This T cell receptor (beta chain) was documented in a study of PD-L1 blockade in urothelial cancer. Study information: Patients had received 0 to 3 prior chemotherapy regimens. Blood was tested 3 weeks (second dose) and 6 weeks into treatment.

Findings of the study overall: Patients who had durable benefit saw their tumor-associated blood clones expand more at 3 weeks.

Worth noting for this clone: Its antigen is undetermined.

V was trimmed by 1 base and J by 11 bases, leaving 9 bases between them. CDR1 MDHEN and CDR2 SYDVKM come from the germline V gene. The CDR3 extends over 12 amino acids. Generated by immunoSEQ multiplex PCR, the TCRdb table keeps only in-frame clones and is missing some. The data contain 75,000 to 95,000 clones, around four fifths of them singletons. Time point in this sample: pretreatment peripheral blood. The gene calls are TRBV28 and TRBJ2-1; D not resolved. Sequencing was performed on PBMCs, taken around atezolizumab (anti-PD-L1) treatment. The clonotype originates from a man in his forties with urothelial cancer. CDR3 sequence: CASSLSVPQQFF. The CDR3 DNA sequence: TGTGCCAGCAGTTTATCGGTACCCCAGCAGTTCTTC.